The 7 T cell receptor beta chains below all came from one sample that was sequenced in a study of blood T cells in healthy people across ages. A second 7 to 11 cycle PCR used barcoded and J-beta primers. TCRdb re-analysed the 5' RACE reads in MiXCR, keeping a single row per CDR3 protein. The sample contains 1.5 million to 2 million distinct CDR3 sequences, around 36% of which appear only once. The specimen was blood. These receptors all come from a woman in her 30s in good health.

V gene TRBV20-1 combines with J gene TRBJ2-5; a weak D match, TRBD1 (6 bases). CDR3 length: 12 residues. V was shortened by 4 bases and J by 4 bases, with 10 bases between the two germline ends. Germline V gene sequence: CDR1 DFQATT, CDR2 SNEGSKA (reference sequence). CDR3 sequence (DNA): TGCAGTGCTACTGGGGGCATAGAGACCCAGTACTTC. Translated: CSATGGIETQYF.

This clonotype was observed many times. The rearrangement joins TRBV20-1 to TRBJ1-2; D uncertain. This CDR3 contains 11 residues. V was pared by 0 bases and J by 8 bases, with 7 bases between. Germline CDR1 reads DFQATT; CDR2 reads SNEGSKA (reference sequence). CDR3: CSARDSGGYTF. CDR3 sequence (DNA): TGCAGTGCTAGAGATAGTGGAGGCTACACCTTC.

J is TRBJ2-5 and V is TRBV6-1; 14 nucleotides match TRBD2. The CDR3 has 17 residues. V dropped 4 bases and J dropped 5; count of bases not matched to a gene: 9. Germline V gene lookup returns CDR1 MNHNS and CDR2 SASEGT. The CDR3 region has the DNA TGTGCCAGCAGTGCCCTCCGACTAGCGGGGGGGCAGGAGACCCAGTACTTC. It encodes CASSALRLAGGQETQYF.

Ten or more counts support this clonotype. The V call is TRBV20-1, the J call TRBJ2-4; D is ambiguous. The germline V gene has CDR1 DFQATT and CDR2 SNEGSKA (reference sequence). V dropped 7 bases and J dropped 1 base, with 11 bases sitting between them. The CDR3 has 13 amino acids. The DNA for the CDR3 is TGCAGTGTAGGGTTGGGTGCCAAAAACATTCAGTACTTC. As protein: CSVGLGAKNIQYF.

The V gene is TRBV20-1, the J gene TRBJ2-7; tentatively, D is TRBD1 (6 bases). Trimming removed 2 bases from V and 3 bases from J, with 11 bases in between. Germline V CDR1 and CDR2: DFQATT, SNEGSKA (reference sequence). The CDR3 loop spans 13 amino acids. CDR3 amino acids: CSARRTANYEQYF. The CDR3 nucleotides read TGCAGTGCTAGACGGACAGCTAACTACGAGCAGTACTTC.

This clonotype has just a few counts. The CDR3 bases are TGTGCCAGCAGTGAATCGGGCGGGGGAATCTACAATGAGCAGTTCTTC. Translated: CASSESGGGIYNEQFF. J is TRBJ2-1 and V is TRBV2; 7 positions match TRBD2. Trimming at V came to 2 bases and at J to 3 bases, leaving 7 bases not matched to a gene. Germline values: CDR1 SNHLY, CDR2 FYNNEI. The length of the CDR3 is 16 residues.

This clonotype was counted a few times. The V call is TRBV6-6, the J call TRBJ1-4, with no clear D. The V end lost 3 bases, the J end lost 7 bases, and 12 bases lay between the germline ends. Germline loops: CDR1 MNHNY, CDR2 SVGAGI (reference sequence). The CDR3 is 14 residues long. The CDR3: CASSYRPTGEKLFF. CDR3 bases: TGTGCCAGCAGTTATCGTCCGACCGGTGAAAAACTGTTTTTT.